The sequence of this TCR beta chain was determined in a study of PD-L1 blockade in urothelial cancer. Study summary: Starting in about 2014, patients were given atezolizumab (1,200 mg intravenously every 3 weeks). After treatment start, blood was analyzed at 3 weeks (second dose) and at 6 weeks. Study-level findings and limits: At 3 weeks on treatment, tumor-associated clones expanded more with durable benefit.

Only one count was recorded for this clone. Its antigen is unidentified. The CDR3 consists of 14 residues. The germline V gene has CDR1 MNHEY and CDR2 SMNVEV (reference sequence). Trimming shortened V by 5 bases and J by 0 bases, and 11 bases separated the two germline ends. Method: immunoSEQ multiplex PCR; TCRdb's copy keeps in-frame clones and lacks some. There are around 30,000 clones in the sample; 87% occur only once, and around 2.9% lies in the top ten. V usage is TRBV27 and J usage is TRBJ2-7, with D tentatively TRBD2 (6 bases). The sample was PBMCs, taken around atezolizumab (anti-PD-L1) treatment. The sequence came from a man in his fifties with urothelial cancer. The CDR3 nucleotides read TGTGCCAGCAGTCAGCGGGTGAACTCCTACGAGCAGTACTTC. This translates into CASSQRVNSYEQYF.